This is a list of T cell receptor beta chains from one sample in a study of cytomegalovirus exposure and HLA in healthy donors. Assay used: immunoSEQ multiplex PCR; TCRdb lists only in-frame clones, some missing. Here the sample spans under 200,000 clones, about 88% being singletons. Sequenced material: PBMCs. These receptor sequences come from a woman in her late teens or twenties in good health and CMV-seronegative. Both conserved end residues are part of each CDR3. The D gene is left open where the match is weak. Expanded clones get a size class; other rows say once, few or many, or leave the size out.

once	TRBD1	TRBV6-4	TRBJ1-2	CASRETGTHGYTF	TGTGCCAGCAGGGAGACAGGGACCCATGGCTACACCTTC
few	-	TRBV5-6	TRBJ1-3	CASSFRGPHPGNTIYF	TGTGCCAGCAGCTTTAGGGGTCCCCATCCTGGAAACACCATATATTTT
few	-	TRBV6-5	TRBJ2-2	CASSSTYDTGELFF	TGTGCCAGCAGTTCCACATATGACACCGGGGAGCTGTTTTTT
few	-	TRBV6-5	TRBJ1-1	CASSYDRITEAFF	TGTGCCAGCAGTTACGACAGGATAACTGAAGCTTTCTTT
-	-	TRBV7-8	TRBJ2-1	CASSAPWSSYNEQFF	TGTGCCAGCAGCGCCCCTTGGAGCTCCTACAATGAGCAGTTCTTC
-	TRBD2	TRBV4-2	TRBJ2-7	CASSQGLAGAYEQYF	TGTGCCAGCAGCCAAGGACTAGCGGGAGCCTACGAGCAGTACTTC
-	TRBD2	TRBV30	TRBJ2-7	CAWGSGGAPYEQYF	TGTGCCTGGGGAAGCGGGGGGGCACCCTACGAGCAGTACTTC
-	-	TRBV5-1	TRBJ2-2	CASSWGGGKPGELFF	TGCGCCAGCAGCTGGGGTGGAGGGAAGCCCGGGGAGCTGTTTTTT
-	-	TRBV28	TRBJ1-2	CASSLIRDYGYTF	TGTGCCAGCAGTTTAATCCGTGACTATGGCTACACCTTC
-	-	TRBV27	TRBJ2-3	CASSLSWADTDTQYF	TGTGCCAGCAGTTTATCGTGGGCAGACACAGATACGCAGTATTTT
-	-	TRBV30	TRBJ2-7	CAWSAEMVGDNYEQYF	TGTGCCTGGAGTGCCGAGATGGTCGGGGATAACTACGAGCAGTACTTC
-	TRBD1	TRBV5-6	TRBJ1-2	CASSPPFDRGYGYTF	TGTGCCAGCAGCCCACCTTTCGACAGGGGCTATGGCTACACCTTC
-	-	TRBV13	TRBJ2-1	CASSPSIDEQFF	TGTGCCAGCAGCCCAAGTATAGATGAGCAGTTCTTC
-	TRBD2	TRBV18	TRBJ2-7	CASSPLSGSPSYEQYF	TGTGCCAGCTCACCGCTGAGCGGGAGCCCCTCCTACGAGCAGTACTTC
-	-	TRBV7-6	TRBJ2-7	CASSSFGANYEQYF	TGTGCCAGCAGCTCTTTTGGGGCGAACTACGAGCAGTACTTC
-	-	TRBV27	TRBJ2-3	CASSRGDTQYF	TGTGCCAGCAGCCGGGGAGATACGCAGTATTTT
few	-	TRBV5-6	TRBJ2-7	CASSLVGRAYEQYF	TGTGCCAGCAGCTTGGTTGGCAGGGCCTACGAGCAGTACTTC
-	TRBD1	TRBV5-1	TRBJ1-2	CASSGGTGDDYGYTF	TGCGCCAGCAGCGGCGGAACAGGGGATGACTATGGCTACACCTTC
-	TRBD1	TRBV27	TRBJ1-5	CASRPDRDQPQHF	TGTGCCAGCAGACCTGACAGGGACCAGCCCCAGCATTTT
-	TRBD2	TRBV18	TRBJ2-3	CASSPTTTSGLDTQYF	TGTGCCAGCTCACCAACTACGACTAGCGGCCTAGATACGCAGTATTTT
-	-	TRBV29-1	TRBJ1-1	CSVAAGNTEAFF	TGCAGCGTTGCCGCGGGGAACACTGAAGCTTTCTTT
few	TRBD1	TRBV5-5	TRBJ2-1	CASSRQGSTYNEQFF	TGTGCCAGCAGCCGACAGGGGTCCACCTACAATGAGCAGTTCTTC
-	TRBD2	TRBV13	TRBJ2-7	CASSLGPGGPYEQYF	TGTGCCAGCAGCTTAGGGCCGGGAGGGCCTTACGAGCAGTACTTC
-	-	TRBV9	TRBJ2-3	CASSFRTGWGTDTQYF	TGTGCCAGCAGCTTTAGAACGGGATGGGGCACAGATACGCAGTATTTT
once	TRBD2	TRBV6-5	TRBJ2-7	CASSRRESGNEQYF	TGTGCCAGCAGCCGCCGGGAAAGCGGGAACGAGCAGTACTTC
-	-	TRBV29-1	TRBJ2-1	CSGPIQGNEQFF	TGCAGCGGCCCTATACAGGGTAATGAGCAGTTCTTC
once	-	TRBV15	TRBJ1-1	CATSRDHEGATEAFF	TGTGCCACCAGCAGAGATCATGAAGGGGCCACTGAAGCTTTCTTT
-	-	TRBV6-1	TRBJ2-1	CASSGLAEYNEQFF	TGTGCCAGCAGTGGGTTAGCGGAATACAATGAGCAGTTCTTC
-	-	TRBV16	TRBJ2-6	CASSQLGGQGANVLTF	TGTGCCAGCAGCCAATTGGGGGGGCAAGGGGCCAACGTCCTGACTTTC
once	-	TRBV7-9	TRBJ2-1	CASSLAFKTVDNNEQFF	TGTGCCAGCAGCTTAGCATTTAAGACAGTCGACAACAATGAGCAGTTCTTC
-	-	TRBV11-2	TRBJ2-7	CASTPKVGHYEQYF	TGTGCCAGCACCCCGAAGGTAGGCCACTACGAGCAGTACTTC
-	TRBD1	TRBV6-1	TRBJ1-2	CASSAGQGNGYTF	TGTGCCAGCAGTGCCGGACAGGGTAATGGCTACACCTTC
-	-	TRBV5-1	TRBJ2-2	CASSLARDYHTALFF	TGCGCCAGCAGCTTGGCCCGCGACTACCATACCGCCCTGTTTTTT
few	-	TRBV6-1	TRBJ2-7	CASSEPGTPNYEQYF	TGTGCCAGCAGTGAACCCGGGACACCGAACTACGAGCAGTACTTC
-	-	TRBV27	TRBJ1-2	CASSLGVGVDYGYTF	TGTGCCAGCAGTTTAGGAGTCGGGGTTGACTATGGCTACACCTTC
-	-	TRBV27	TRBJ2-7	CASSDHGARFDEQYF	TGTGCCAGCAGTGATCATGGGGCAAGATTCGACGAGCAGTACTTC
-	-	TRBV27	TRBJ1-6	CASTVRGQNSPLHF	TGTGCCAGCACCGTCAGAGGACAGAATTCACCCCTCCACTTT
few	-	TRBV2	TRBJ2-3	CASSGAGADTQYF	TGTGCCAGCAGTGGAGCAGGGGCAGATACGCAGTATTTT
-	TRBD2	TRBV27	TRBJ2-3	CASSPRWIRGRVQDTQYF	TGTGCCAGCAGTCCCCGTTGGATACGGGGGAGGGTTCAGGATACGCAGTATTTT
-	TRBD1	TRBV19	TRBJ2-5	CASSGTGKEETQYF	TGTGCCAGTAGTGGGACAGGGAAGGAAGAGACCCAGTACTTC
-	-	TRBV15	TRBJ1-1	CATGRGDTEAFF	TGTGCCACCGGGAGGGGCGACACTGAAGCTTTCTTT